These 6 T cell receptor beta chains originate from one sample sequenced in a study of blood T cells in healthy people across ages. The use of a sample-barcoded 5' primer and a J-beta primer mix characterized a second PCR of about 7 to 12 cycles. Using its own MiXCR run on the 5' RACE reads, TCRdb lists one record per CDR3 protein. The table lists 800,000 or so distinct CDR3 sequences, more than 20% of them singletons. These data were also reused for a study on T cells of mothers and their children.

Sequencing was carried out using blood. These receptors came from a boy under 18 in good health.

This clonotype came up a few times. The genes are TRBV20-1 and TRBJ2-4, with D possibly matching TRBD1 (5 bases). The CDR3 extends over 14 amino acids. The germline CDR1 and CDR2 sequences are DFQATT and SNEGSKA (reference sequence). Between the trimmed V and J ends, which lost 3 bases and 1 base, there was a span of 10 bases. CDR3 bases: TGCAGTGCTAGCGGTCCAGGGGCCAAAAACATTCAGTACTTC. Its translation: CSASGPGAKNIQYF.

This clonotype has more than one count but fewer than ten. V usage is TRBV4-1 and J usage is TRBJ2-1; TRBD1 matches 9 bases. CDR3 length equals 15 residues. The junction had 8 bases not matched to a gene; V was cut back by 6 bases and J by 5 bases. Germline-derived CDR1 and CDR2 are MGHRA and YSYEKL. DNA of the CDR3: TGCGCCAGCAGTCACCTGGGGACAGGGAACAATGAGCAGTTCTTC. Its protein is CASSHLGTGNNEQFF.

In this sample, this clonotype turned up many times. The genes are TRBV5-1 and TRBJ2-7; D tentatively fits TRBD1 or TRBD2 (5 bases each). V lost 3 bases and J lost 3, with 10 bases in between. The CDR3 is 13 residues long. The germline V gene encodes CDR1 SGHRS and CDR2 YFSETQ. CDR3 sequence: CASSYGTFYEQYF. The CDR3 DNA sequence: TGCGCCAGCAGCTACGGGACGTTCTACGAGCAGTACTTC.

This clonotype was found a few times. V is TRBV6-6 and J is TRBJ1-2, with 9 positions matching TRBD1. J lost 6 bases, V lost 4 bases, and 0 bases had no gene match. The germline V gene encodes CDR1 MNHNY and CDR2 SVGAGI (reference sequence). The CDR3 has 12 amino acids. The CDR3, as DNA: TGTGCCAGCAGTTGGACAGGGGATGGCTACACCTTC. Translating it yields CASSWTGDGYTF.

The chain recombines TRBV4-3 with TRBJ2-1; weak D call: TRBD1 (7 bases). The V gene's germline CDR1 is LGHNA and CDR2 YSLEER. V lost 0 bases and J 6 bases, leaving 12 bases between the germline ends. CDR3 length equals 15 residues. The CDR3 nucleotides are TGCGCCAGCAGCCAAGATACCCAGGGGGGCAATGAGCAGTTCTTC. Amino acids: CASSQDTQGGNEQFF.

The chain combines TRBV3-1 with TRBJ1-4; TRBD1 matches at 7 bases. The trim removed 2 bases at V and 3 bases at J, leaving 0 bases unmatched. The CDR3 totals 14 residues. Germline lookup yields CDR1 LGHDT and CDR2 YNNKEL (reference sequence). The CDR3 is CASSQRGPNEKLFF. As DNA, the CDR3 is TGTGCCAGCAGCCAAAGGGGGCCTAATGAAAAACTGTTTTTT.